This T cell receptor (beta chain) is drawn from a study of control samples from healthy donors and cancer patients. Sequencing used immunoSEQ multiplex PCR; TCRdb keeps in-frame clones, though not all of them. Of around 140,000 clones in the sample, about 91% are singletons; the top ten hold approximately 2.9%. Germline V gene sequence: CDR1 MNHEY, CDR2 SVGAGI. CDR3 size: 14 residues. The germline V and J ends were trimmed by 2 bases and 7 bases, with 12 bases remaining between them. Sequencing input: blood. The clonotype comes from a man aged 25 to 45 in good health. The gene calls are TRBV6-5 and TRBJ2-1; D ambiguous. CDR3 in DNA: TGTGCCAGCAGTTACGCGTTTGAGGAAAATGAGCAGTTCTTC. It is translated as CASSYAFEENEQFF.